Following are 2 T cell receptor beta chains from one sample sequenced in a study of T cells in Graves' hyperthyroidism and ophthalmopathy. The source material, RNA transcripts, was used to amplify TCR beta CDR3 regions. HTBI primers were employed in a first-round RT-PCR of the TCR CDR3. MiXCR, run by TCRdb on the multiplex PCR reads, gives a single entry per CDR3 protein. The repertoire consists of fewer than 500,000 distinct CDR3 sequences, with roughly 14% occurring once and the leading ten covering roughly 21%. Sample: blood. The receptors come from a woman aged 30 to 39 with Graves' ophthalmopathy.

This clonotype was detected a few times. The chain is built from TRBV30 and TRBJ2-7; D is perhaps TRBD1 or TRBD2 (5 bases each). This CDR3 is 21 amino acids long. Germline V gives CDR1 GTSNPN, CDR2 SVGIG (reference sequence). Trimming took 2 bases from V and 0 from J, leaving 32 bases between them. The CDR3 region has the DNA TGTGCCTGGAGTCGATTTCATTTATCCCCCGGGACGACCGCCAGCTCCTACGAGCAGTACTTC. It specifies CAWSRFHLSPGTTASSYEQYF.

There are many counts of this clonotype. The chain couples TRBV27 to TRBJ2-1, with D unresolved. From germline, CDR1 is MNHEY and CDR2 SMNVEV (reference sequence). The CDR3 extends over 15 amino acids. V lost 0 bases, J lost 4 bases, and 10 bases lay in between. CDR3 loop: CASSLSTGLYNEQFF. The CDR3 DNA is TGTGCCAGCAGTTTATCGACGGGTTTGTACAATGAGCAGTTCTTC.